This TCR beta chain appears in the sequencing data of a study of PD-1 blockade in classical Hodgkin lymphoma. Study results and limitations: Newly diagnosed patients had baseline TCR diversity that was reportedly lower than that of healthy donors. Complete responders started with a diversity level that resembled newly diagnosed patients at baseline.

The germline V gene encodes CDR1 SEHNR and CDR2 FQNEAQ (reference sequence). CDR3 length: 16 amino acids. V lost 5 bases to trimming and J lost 6 bases, with 19 bases between them. The method was immunoSEQ multiplex PCR; TCRdb's version includes in-frame clones alone and lacks a portion of them. The sample lists 20,000 to 30,000 clones; roughly 86% were seen once. Note on this clone: Its antigen is not known.

All patients relapsed after autologous stem cell transplantation, and brentuximab vedotin exposure varied. This sequence joins TRBV7-9 and TRBJ2-2; perhaps TRBD1 as D (6 bases). The material was peripheral blood mononuclear cells (PBMCs), obtained before the second cycle of nivolumab. This TCR was sampled from a human donor with classical Hodgkin lymphoma. DNA for the CDR3: TGTGCCAGCAGCCTATCCGGGACACCCCGCCCCGGGGAGCTGTTTTTT. It specifies CASSLSGTPRPGELFF.